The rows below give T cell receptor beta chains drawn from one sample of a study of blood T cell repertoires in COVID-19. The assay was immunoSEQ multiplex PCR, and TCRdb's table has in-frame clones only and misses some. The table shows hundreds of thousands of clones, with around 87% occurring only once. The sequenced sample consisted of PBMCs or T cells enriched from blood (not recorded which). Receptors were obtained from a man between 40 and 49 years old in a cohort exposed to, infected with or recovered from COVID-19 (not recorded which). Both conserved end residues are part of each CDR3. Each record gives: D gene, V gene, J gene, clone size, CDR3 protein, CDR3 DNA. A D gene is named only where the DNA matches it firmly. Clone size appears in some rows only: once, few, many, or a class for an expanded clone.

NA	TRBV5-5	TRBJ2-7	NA	CASSLDQTYEQYF	TGTGCCAGCAGCTTGGACCAGACCTACGAGCAGTACTTC
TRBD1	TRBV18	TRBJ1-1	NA	CASSPQPGQGNTEAFF	TGTGCCAGCTCACCTCAGCCAGGACAGGGGAACACTGAAGCTTTCTTT
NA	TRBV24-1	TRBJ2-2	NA	CATSDSAHREGTGELFF	TGTGCCACCAGTGATTCCGCCCACAGGGAAGGCACCGGGGAGCTGTTTTTT
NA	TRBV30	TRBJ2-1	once	CAWGVPGEFF	TGTGCCTGGGGGGTCCCGGGGGAGTTCTTC
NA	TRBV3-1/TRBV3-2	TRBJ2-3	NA	CASSQDSLVAQYF	TGTGCCAGCAGCCAAGATTCCCTAGTCGCGCAGTATTTT
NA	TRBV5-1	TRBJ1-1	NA	CASSLVRTANTEAFF	TGCGCCAGCAGCTTAGTACGAACAGCCAACACTGAAGCTTTCTTT
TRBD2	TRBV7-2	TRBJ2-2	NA	CASSPSGTNTGELFF	TGTGCCAGCAGCCCTAGCGGGACAAACACCGGGGAGCTGTTTTTT
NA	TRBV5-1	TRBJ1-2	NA	CASSSLPGTNYGYTF	TGCGCCAGCAGCTCCCTTCCGGGGACTAACTATGGCTACACCTTC
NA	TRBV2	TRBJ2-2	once	CASSGAGSTGELFF	TGTGCCAGCAGTGGGGCAGGGTCGACCGGGGAGCTGTTTTTT
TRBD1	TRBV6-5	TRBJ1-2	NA	CASSPGQGDYGYTF	TGTGCCAGCAGTCCGGGACAGGGTGACTATGGCTACACCTTC
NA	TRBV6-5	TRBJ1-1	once	CASSLKNEVSAEAFF	TGTGCCAGCAGTTTGAAAAACGAGGTGAGTGCTGAAGCTTTCTTT
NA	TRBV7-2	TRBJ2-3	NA	CASSPPSTDTQYF	TGTGCCAGCAGTCCTCCCAGCACAGATACGCAGTATTTT
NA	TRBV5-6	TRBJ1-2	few	CASSLQNYGYTF	TGTGCCAGCAGCTTGCAGAACTATGGCTACACCTTC
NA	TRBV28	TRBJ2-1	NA	CASSFIQGHEQFF	TGTGCCAGCAGTTTTATCCAGGGCCATGAGCAGTTCTTC
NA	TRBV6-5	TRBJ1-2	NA	CASTVGGSANYGYTF	TGTGCCAGCACCGTAGGGGGTAGCGCTAACTATGGCTACACCTTC
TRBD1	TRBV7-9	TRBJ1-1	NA	CASSLGGGSTEAFF	TGTGCCAGCAGCTTAGGAGGGGGCAGCACTGAAGCTTTCTTT
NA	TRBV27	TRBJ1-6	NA	CASSLQRENSPLHF	TGTGCCAGCAGTTTACAGCGGGAAAATTCACCCCTCCACTTT
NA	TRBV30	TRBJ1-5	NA	CAWSVSHNQPQHF	TGTGCCTGGAGCGTAAGCCACAATCAGCCCCAGCATTTT
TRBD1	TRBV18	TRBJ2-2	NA	CASSPGQGDTGELFF	TGTGCCAGCTCACCGGGACAGGGGGACACCGGGGAGCTGTTTTTT
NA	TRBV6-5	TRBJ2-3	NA	CASRRQSVGTDTQYF	TGTGCCAGCCGGCGACAGTCAGTAGGCACAGATACGCAGTATTTT
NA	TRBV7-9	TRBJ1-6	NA	CASSLDITPTPSPLHF	TGTGCCAGCAGCTTAGATATTACGCCGACACCCTCACCCCTCCACTTT
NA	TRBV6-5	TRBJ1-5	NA	CAGAGAGNQPQHF	TGTGCCGGAGCGGGAGCGGGCAATCAGCCCCAGCATTTT
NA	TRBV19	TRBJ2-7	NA	CASSTQGSSYEQYF	TGTGCCAGTAGTACACAGGGTAGCTCCTACGAGCAGTACTTC
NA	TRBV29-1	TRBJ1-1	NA	CSARTINTEAFF	TGCAGCGCCCGAACAATAAACACTGAAGCTTTCTTT
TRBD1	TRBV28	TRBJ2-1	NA	CASSPPGQILGEQFF	TGTGCCAGCAGTCCTCCGGGACAGATCCTCGGTGAGCAGTTCTTC
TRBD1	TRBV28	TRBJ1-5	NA	CASSSPGQGHQPQHF	TGTGCCAGCAGTTCCCCGGGACAGGGGCATCAGCCCCAGCATTTT
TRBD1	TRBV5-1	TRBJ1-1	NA	CASSLDPTGSVTEAFF	TGCGCCAGCAGCTTGGACCCGACAGGGAGTGTTACTGAAGCTTTCTTT
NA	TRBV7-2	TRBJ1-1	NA	CASSSQGGTEAFF	TGTGCCAGCAGTTCCCAGGGAGGAACTGAAGCTTTCTTT
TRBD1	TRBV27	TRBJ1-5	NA	CASSPRQGSNQPQHF	TGTGCCAGCAGTCCGCGACAGGGGAGCAATCAGCCCCAGCATTTT
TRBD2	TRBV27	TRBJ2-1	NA	CASSLETPGLGNNEQFF	TGTGCCAGCAGTTTAGAGACCCCGGGACTAGGGAACAATGAGCAGTTCTTC
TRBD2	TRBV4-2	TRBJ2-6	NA	CASSQEGGAGANVLTF	TGTGCCAGCAGCCAAGAGGGGGGGGCTGGGGCCAACGTCCTGACTTTC
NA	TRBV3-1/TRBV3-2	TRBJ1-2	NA	CASKRGLETSNYGYTF	TGTGCCAGCAAAAGGGGCCTAGAGACCTCTAACTATGGCTACACCTTC
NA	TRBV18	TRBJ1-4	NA	CASSPGEEKLFF	TGTGCCAGCTCACCCGGTGAAGAAAAACTGTTTTTT
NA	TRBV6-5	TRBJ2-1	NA	CASRPLQGDNEQFF	TGTGCCAGCAGGCCGCTACAGGGAGACAATGAGCAGTTCTTC
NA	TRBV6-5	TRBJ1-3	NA	CASSYSAGRSGNTIYF	TGTGCCAGCAGTTACTCGGCAGGGCGCTCTGGAAACACCATATATTTT
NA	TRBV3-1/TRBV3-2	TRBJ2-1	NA	CASSQNGWGEGNNEQFF	TGTGCCAGCAGCCAAAACGGGTGGGGGGAAGGTAACAATGAGCAGTTCTTC
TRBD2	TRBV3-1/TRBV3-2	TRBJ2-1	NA	CASTPQAGWVDEQFF	TGTGCCAGCACCCCTCAAGCGGGGTGGGTAGATGAGCAGTTCTTC
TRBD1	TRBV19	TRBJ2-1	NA	CASSMGTGYNEQFF	TGTGCCAGTAGTATGGGGACAGGGTACAATGAGCAGTTCTTC
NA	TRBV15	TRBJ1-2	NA	CATSRDLGGYGYTF	TGTGCCACCAGCAGAGATTTAGGCGGATATGGCTACACCTTC
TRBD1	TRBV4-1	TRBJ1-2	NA	CASSQGFGTGGLSNYGYTF	TGCGCCAGCAGCCAAGGTTTCGGGACAGGGGGTCTGTCCAACTATGGCTACACCTTC
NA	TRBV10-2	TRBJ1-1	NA	CASSGRNTEAFF	TGCGCCAGCAGTGGTCGGAACACTGAAGCTTTCTTT
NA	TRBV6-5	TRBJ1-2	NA	CASSYSNDRGYTF	TGTGCCAGCAGTTACTCAAACGACAGGGGCTACACCTTC
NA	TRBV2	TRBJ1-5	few	CASSATGGDQPQHF	TGTGCCAGCAGTGCCACGGGGGGGGATCAGCCCCAGCATTTT
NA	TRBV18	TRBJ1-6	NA	CASSPPNRSYSPLHF	TGTGCCAGCTCACCACCTAACAGATCCTATTCACCCCTCCACTTT
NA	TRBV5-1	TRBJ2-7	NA	CASSFALGPYEQYF	TGCGCCAGCAGCTTCGCGTTGGGGCCCTACGAGCAGTACTTC
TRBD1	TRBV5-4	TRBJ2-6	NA	CASNERQGTVLANVLTF	TGTGCCAGCAACGAAAGACAGGGAACCGTTCTGGCCAACGTCCTGACTTTC
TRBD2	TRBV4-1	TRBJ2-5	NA	CASSQLGKREHQETQYF	TGCGCCAGCAGCCAGTTGGGGAAGCGGGAGCACCAAGAGACCCAGTACTTC
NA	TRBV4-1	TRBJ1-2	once	CASSRGQGPNYGYTF	TGCGCCAGCAGCCGAGGACAAGGGCCTAACTATGGCTACACCTTC
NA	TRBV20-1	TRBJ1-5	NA	CSASSGNQPQHF	TGCAGTGCTAGTAGCGGGAATCAGCCCCAGCATTTT
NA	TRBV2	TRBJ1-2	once	CASSERRAQGYTF	TGTGCCAGCAGTGAAAGGAGGGCCCAAGGCTACACCTTC
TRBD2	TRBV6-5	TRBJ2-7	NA	CASSLTSGSRHEQYF	TGTGCCAGCAGCCTGACTAGCGGGAGTAGGCACGAGCAGTACTTC
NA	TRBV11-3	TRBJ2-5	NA	CASSPTTGTETQYF	TGTGCCAGCAGCCCAACAACAGGGACGGAGACCCAGTACTTC
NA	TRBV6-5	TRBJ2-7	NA	CASSYSIRPEAYEQYF	TGTGCCAGCAGTTACTCGATCCGGCCCGAGGCCTACGAGCAGTACTTC
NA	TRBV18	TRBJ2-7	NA	CASSPDRFGHEQYF	TGTGCCAGCTCACCTGACAGGTTCGGGCACGAGCAGTACTTC
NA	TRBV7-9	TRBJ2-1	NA	CASSVIQGNEQFF	TGTGCCAGCAGCGTGATCCAGGGGAATGAGCAGTTCTTC
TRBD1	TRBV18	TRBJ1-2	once	CASSPTGGKNYGYTF	TGTGCCAGCTCACCCACAGGGGGCAAGAACTATGGCTACACCTTC